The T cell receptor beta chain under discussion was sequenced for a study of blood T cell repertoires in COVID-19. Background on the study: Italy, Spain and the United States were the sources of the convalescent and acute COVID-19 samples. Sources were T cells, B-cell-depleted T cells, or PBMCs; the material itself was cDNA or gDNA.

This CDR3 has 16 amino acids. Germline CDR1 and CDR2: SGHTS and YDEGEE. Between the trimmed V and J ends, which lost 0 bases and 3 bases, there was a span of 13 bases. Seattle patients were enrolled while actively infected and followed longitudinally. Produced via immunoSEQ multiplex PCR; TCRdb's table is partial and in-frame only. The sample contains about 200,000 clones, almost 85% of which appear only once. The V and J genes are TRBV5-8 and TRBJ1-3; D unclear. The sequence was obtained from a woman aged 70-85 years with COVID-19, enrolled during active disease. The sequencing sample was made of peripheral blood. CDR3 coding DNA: TGTGCCAGCAGCTTGGTCCGGGAATGGAGTGGAAACACCATATATTTT. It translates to CASSLVREWSGNTIYF. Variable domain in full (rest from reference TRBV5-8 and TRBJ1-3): EAGVTQSPTHLIKTRGQQATLRCSPISGHTSVYWYQQALGLGLQFLLWYDEGEERNRGNFPPRFSGRQFPNYSSELNVNALELEDSALYLCASSLVREWSGNTIYFGEGSWLTVV.